This T cell receptor beta chain is from a study of T cell clonality in common variable immunodeficiency. Study-wide findings and caveats: Reportedly, TCR beta sequences from common variable immunodeficiency showed fewer deletions and N-nucleotide insertions. Shared TCRbeta clones were fewer between CVID subjects than controls. CVID subjects showed higher TCRbeta clonality than healthy controls.

Sequencing input was equivalent genomic DNA from CVID and controls. The protocol was immunoSEQ multiplex PCR, while the TCRdb copy is restricted to in-frame clones and leaves out a portion. The profile covers approximately 34,000 clones, none occurring a single time. The CDR3 contains 14 residues. Germline V gene lookup returns CDR1 KGHSH and CDR2 LQKENI. V lost 7 bases, J lost 7 bases, and 7 bases stayed unmatched. There are many counts of this clone. The target antigen is unknown. The CDR3 goes on 3 residues after the read ends, and that part is filled in from the germline J gene. This receptor was obtained from a person aged 18 to 70 in good health. The sample was peripheral blood mononuclear cells. The chain combines TRBV18 with TRBJ1-6; 7 bases line up with TRBD1. The covered CDR3 bases are TGTGCCAGCTTTCGAGAGGGGGCGAATTCACCC. The encoded protein is CASFREGANSP. The CDR3, in full, reads CASFREGANSPLHF.